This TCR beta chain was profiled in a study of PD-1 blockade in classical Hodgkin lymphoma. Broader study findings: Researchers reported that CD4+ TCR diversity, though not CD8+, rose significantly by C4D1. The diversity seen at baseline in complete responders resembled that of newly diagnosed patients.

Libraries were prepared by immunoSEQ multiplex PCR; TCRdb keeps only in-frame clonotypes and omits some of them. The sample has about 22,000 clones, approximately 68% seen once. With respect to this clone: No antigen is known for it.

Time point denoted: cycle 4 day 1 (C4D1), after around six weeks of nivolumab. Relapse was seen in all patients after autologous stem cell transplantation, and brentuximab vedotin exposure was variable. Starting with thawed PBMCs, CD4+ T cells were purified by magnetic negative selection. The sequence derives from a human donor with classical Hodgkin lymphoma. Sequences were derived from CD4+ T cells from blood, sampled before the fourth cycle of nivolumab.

The CDR3, as DNA: TGTGCCAGCAGGGTCAGGGGGCCCTCCTCCTACGAGCAGTACTTC. Translation gives CASRVRGPSSYEQYF. The chain couples TRBV6-1 to TRBJ2-7, with TRBD1 matching over 8 bases. Germline V gene data show CDR1 as MNHNS and CDR2 as SASEGT. J gave up 0 bases and V 6 bases, and 7 bases lay outside the gene matches. The CDR3 consists of 15 residues.